The 26 T cell receptor beta chains given below trace back to one sample, sequenced in a study of somatic mutations in cytotoxic T cells in rheumatoid arthritis. Repertoires were generated with immunoSEQ multiplex PCR, while TCRdb's copy carries only in-frame clones and drops some. The sample contains 15,000 to 20,000 clones, around 80% of which appear only once. The sequencing input was CD8+ T cells sorted from blood. The receptors come from an adult with rheumatoid arthritis.

The gene calls are TRBV4-1 and TRBJ2-7; D gene uncertain. CDR1 is MGHRA, CDR2 YSYEKL, per germline. CDR3 length: 13 amino acids. V was pared by 1 base and J by 3 bases, with 7 bases between. CDR3 nucleotide sequence: TGCGCCAGCAGCCAAGGTGTCAACTACGAGCAGTACTTC. Its translation is CASSQGVNYEQYF.

V and J are TRBV5-4 and TRBJ2-3; D is ambiguous. The CDR3 extends over 13 amino acids. Trimming took off 0 bases at V and 1 base at J, with 3 bases between the two ends. CDR1 and CDR2 (germline): SGHNT, YYREEE (reference sequence). CDR3 nucleotide sequence: TGTGCCAGCAGCTTGGAAGGCACAGATACGCAGTATTTT. Protein product: CASSLEGTDTQYF.

The table lists this clone with a count of one. CDR3 sequence: CASSFGIAGLETQYF. In DNA, the CDR3 is TGTGCCAGCAGTTTCGGAATAGCGGGGCTGGAGACCCAGTACTTC. The V call is TRBV27, the J call TRBJ2-5, with 8 bases that match TRBD2. The CDR3 consists of 15 residues. Germline trimming cut 3 bases from V and 5 bases from J; bases unmatched to any gene: 8. Germline values: CDR1 MNHEY, CDR2 SMNVEV (reference sequence).

V and J are TRBV5-4 and TRBJ1-6; maybe TRBD1 (5 bases). Germline-derived CDR1 and CDR2 are SGHNT and YYREEE (reference sequence). The CDR3 contains 14 residues. The V end lost 0 bases, the J end lost 7 bases, and 8 bases lay between the germline ends. CDR3 sequence (DNA): TGTGCCAGCAGCTTGGGGCAGGGAAATTCACCCCTCCACTTT. Its translation is CASSLGQGNSPLHF.

The chain has TRBV4-1 and TRBJ1-1; D is ambiguous. The CDR3 covers 13 residues. V was pared by 3 bases and J by 4 bases, with 9 bases between. CDR1 and CDR2 (germline): MGHRA, YSYEKL. The CDR3 nucleotides are TGCGCCAGCAGCCAGTCTCCCCGCACTGAAGCTTTCTTT. Translating it yields CASSQSPRTEAFF.

CDR3 sequence: CSVEADPDRGKANYGYTF. Here the CDR3 DNA reads TGCAGCGTTGAAGCTGATCCGGACAGGGGGAAAGCTAACTATGGCTACACCTTC. V is TRBV29-1 and J is TRBJ1-2, with 10 bases aligning to TRBD1. The V gene end was trimmed by 1 base and the J gene end by 0 bases; junction bases not matched to a gene: 11. CDR3 length: 18 amino acids. Germline V gene data show CDR1 as SQVTM and CDR2 as ANQGSEA. Based on the CDR3 plus reference TRBV29-1 and TRBJ1-2, the full variable domain is SAVISQKPSRDICQRGTSLTIQCQVDSQVTMMFWYRQQPGQSLTLIATANQGSEATYESGFVIDKFPISRPNLTFSTLTVSNMSPEDSSIYLCSVEADPDRGKANYGYTFGSGTRLTVV.

This chain uses TRBV4-1 with TRBJ2-3; D assignment may be TRBD1 or TRBD2 (5 bases each). Germline CDR1 and CDR2: MGHRA and YSYEKL. Trimming took off 1 base at V and 1 base at J, with 12 bases between the two ends. This CDR3 has 16 residues. The CDR3 loop is CASSQVGTGRTDTQYF. CDR3 sequence (DNA): TGCGCCAGCAGCCAAGTTGGGACCGGTCGCACAGATACGCAGTATTTT.

This chain connects TRBV28 to TRBJ1-2, with TRBD1 matching 10 bases. Germline lookup yields CDR1 MDHEN and CDR2 SYDVKM. V was clipped by 5 bases and J by 4 bases; unmatched bases: 4. The CDR3 is 14 amino acids. Here the CDR3 reads CASSPDRGAYGYTF. The CDR3 nucleotides are TGTGCCAGCAGTCCGGACAGGGGGGCCTATGGCTACACCTTC.

This clone appeared a few times. V is TRBV4-1 and J is TRBJ1-1; D remains unclear. Germline values: CDR1 MGHRA, CDR2 YSYEKL. CDR3 length: 13 residues. V was cut by 0 bases and J by 1 base, with 3 bases left in between. CDR3 in amino acids: CASSQDTNTEAFF. As DNA, the CDR3 is TGCGCCAGCAGCCAAGATACGAACACTGAAGCTTTCTTT.

The rearrangement uses TRBV27 and TRBJ2-2; D remains unclear. With 7 bases removed from V and 2 bases from J, the gap between germline ends came to 5 bases. Germline CDR1 MNHEY, CDR2 SMNVEV (reference sequence). CDR3 size: 12 residues. CDR3 region: CASMRNTGELFF. CDR3 bases: TGTGCCAGCATGAGAAACACCGGGGAGCTGTTTTTT.

This clone is medium-sized (0.01 to 0.1%) in the sample. The chain couples TRBV4-1 to TRBJ1-2, with a possible D match to TRBD1 (5 bases). The germline gives CDR1 MGHRA, CDR2 YSYEKL. The CDR3 has 17 residues. V was pared by 4 bases and J by 4 bases, with 22 bases between. The CDR3 sequence is CASSLTIRDPTSYGYTF. Here the CDR3 DNA reads TGCGCCAGCAGCCTAACTATCCGGGACCCCACTTCCTATGGCTACACCTTC.

The rearrangement links TRBV5-6 to TRBJ2-7; 10 bases fit TRBD1. CDR3 length: 13 residues. Germline lookup yields CDR1 SGHDT and CDR2 YYEEEE. V lost 7 bases to trimming and J lost 3 bases; unmatched junction nucleotides: 4. The CDR3 region has the DNA TGTGCCAGCTCCTGGACAGGGGGCTACGAGCAGTACTTC. Its protein product is CASSWTGGYEQYF.

This chain joins TRBV6-6 and TRBJ2-1, with 11 bases aligning to TRBD2. The trim removed 7 bases at V and 7 bases at J, leaving 12 bases unmatched. The germline gives CDR1 MNHNY, CDR2 SVGAGI (reference sequence). The length of the CDR3 is 16 residues. CDR3 sequence reads: CASIDVVAGGPNEQFF. CDR3 sequence (DNA): TGTGCCAGCATTGACGTGGTAGCGGGGGGGCCGAATGAGCAGTTCTTC.

This rearrangement joins TRBV5-6 to TRBJ2-1; a weak D match, TRBD1 (5 bases). Germline loops: CDR1 SGHDT, CDR2 YYEEEE. This CDR3 contains 13 residues. V shed 0 bases and J shed 8 bases, with 9 bases lying between them. Written as DNA, the CDR3 is TGTGCCAGCAGCTTGGGGCAGGGTCATGAGCAGTTCTTC. It specifies CASSLGQGHEQFF.

The chain employs TRBV2 and TRBJ2-3; D is possibly TRBD2 (5 bases). Per the germline V gene, CDR1 is SNHLY and CDR2 is FYNNEI. The length of the CDR3 is 15 residues. Trimming pared 7 bases from V and 0 bases from J, leaving 14 bases between. CDR3 coding DNA: TGTGCCAGCAATCCTAGCAGAACTAGCACAGATACGCAGTATTTT. Encoded protein: CASNPSRTSTDTQYF.

This clone was observed a handful of times. This chain connects TRBV4-1 to TRBJ1-3; D gene uncertain. The CDR3 sequence is 17 residues long. From germline, CDR1 is MGHRA and CDR2 YSYEKL. Trimming removed 1 base at V and 0 bases at J, with 13 bases between. The CDR3 is CASSQGEVPTSGNTIYF. As DNA, the CDR3 is TGCGCCAGCAGCCAAGGTGAAGTCCCAACCTCTGGAAACACCATATATTTT.

V is TRBV6-1 and J is TRBJ1-5; 8 positions agree with TRBD1. The CDR3 loop spans 15 amino acids. Germline loops: CDR1 MNHNS, CDR2 SASEGT. The V gene end was trimmed by 0 bases and the J gene end by 6 bases; junction bases not matched to a gene: 4. CDR3 nucleotide sequence: TGTGCCAGCAGTGAAGCGACAGGGGAGGGTCAGCCCCAGCATTTT. Its translation is CASSEATGEGQPQHF.

The V gene is TRBV7-9, the J gene TRBJ1-1, with a tentative D call TRBD1 (5 bases). Between the trimmed V and J ends, which lost 0 bases and 6 bases, there was a span of 11 bases. Germline V gene sequence: CDR1 SEHNR, CDR2 FQNEAQ (reference sequence). This CDR3 spans 14 amino acids. The CDR3 coding sequence is TGTGCCAGCAGCTTAGCGAGGGGAAACGCTGAAGCTTTCTTT. Translation: CASSLARGNAEAFF.

The rearrangement uses TRBV6-1 and TRBJ2-7; D unclear. The CDR3 totals 11 residues. V was pared by 5 bases and J by 3 bases, with 5 bases between. Germline CDR1 MNHNS, CDR2 SASEGT. The chain's CDR3 is CASSNGYEQYF. In DNA, the CDR3 is TGTGCCAGCAGTAACGGCTACGAGCAGTACTTC.

The chain uses TRBV30 and TRBJ1-2; D is possibly TRBD1 (6 bases). CDR3 length: 15 amino acids. Trimming shortened V by 2 bases and J by 5 bases, and 18 bases separated the two germline ends. Germline CDR1 is GTSNPN and CDR2 is SVGIG (reference sequence). CDR3: CAWSSAARGGYGYTF. CDR3 bases: TGTGCCTGGAGTAGTGCGGCCAGGGGAGGGTATGGCTACACCTTC.

This clone is a singleton in its sample. The chain uses TRBV9 and TRBJ1-4, with 7 bases identical to TRBD1. The ends lost 0 bases at V and 8 bases at J; junction bases unmatched: 7. CDR1 and CDR2 (germline): SGDLS, YYNGEE. CDR3 length: 15 amino acids. In nucleotides, the CDR3 is TGTGCCAGCAGCGTAGGAACAGGGGCTGGGGAAAAACTGTTTTTT. Its protein is CASSVGTGAGEKLFF. The full variable domain, in which reference TRBV9 and TRBJ1-4 provide the parts outside the CDR3, is DSGVTQTPKHLITATGQRVTLRCSPRSGDLSVYWYQQSLDQGLQFLIQYYNGEERAKGNILERFSAQQFPDLHSELNLSSLELGDSALYFCASSVGTGAGEKLFFGSGTQLSVL.

The V call is TRBV6-1, the J call TRBJ1-1; D gene unclear. Germline lookup yields CDR1 MNHNS and CDR2 SASEGT. This CDR3 contains 12 residues. Between the trimmed V and J ends, which lost 1 base and 6 bases, there was a span of 6 bases. DNA of the CDR3: TGTGCCAGCAGTGAAGACAGCCCTGAAGCTTTCTTT. Encoded protein: CASSEDSPEAFF.

The chain carries TRBV27 and TRBJ2-7; D might be TRBD2 (6 bases). Germline V CDR1 and CDR2: MNHEY, SMNVEV (reference sequence). The CDR3 length is 14 residues. Trimming took 5 bases from V and 2 from J, leaving 13 bases between them. CDR3 in DNA: TGTGCCAGCAGTGTAGCGGCGGGTACCTACGAGCAGTACTTC. Translated: CASSVAAGTYEQYF.

The rearrangement uses TRBV5-1 and TRBJ2-1, with 7 bases lining up with TRBD2. The germline gives CDR1 SGHRS, CDR2 YFSETQ. The J segment lost 1 base and the V segment lost 4 bases, leaving 11 bases of the junction unmatched. There are 17 residues in the CDR3. The CDR3: CASSVGLGGRSYNEQFF. The CDR3 nucleotides read TGCGCCAGCAGCGTTGGATTGGGAGGGAGGTCCTACAATGAGCAGTTCTTC.

This clone showed up just a few times. CDR3 region: CATPRNTEAFF. For the CDR3, the DNA is TGTGCCACGCCAAGGAACACTGAAGCTTTCTTT. The chain is built from TRBV2 and TRBJ1-1, with unresolved D. V lost 10 bases and J 1 base, leaving 7 bases between the germline ends. This CDR3 spans 11 amino acids. CDR1 is SNHLY and CDR2 is FYNNEI in the germline V gene.

The rearrangement links TRBV5-1 to TRBJ2-1; 9 bases line up with TRBD2. The length of the CDR3 is 17 residues. V lost 1 base to trimming and J lost 6 bases; unmatched junction nucleotides: 11. Germline CDR1 is SGHRS and CDR2 is YFSETQ. The CDR3 here is CASSLLGLAVGANEQFF. The CDR3 DNA is TGCGCCAGCAGCTTGTTGGGACTAGCAGTTGGGGCCAATGAGCAGTTCTTC.